The source of this T cell receptor (beta chain) is a study of beta chain features in type 1 diabetes. Study-level information: Cells sorted and examined across all samples totaled roughly 100,000,000. Study-wide findings and caveats: Over-representation of high TCR-expressing cells was a possible consequence of cDNA sequencing. More deletions and fewer insertions at VDJ junctions were seen in type 1 diabetes patients. TCRB CDR3 length was moderately but significantly reduced in all four CD4+ subsets of Type 1 diabetes patients.

Reverse transcription of all isolated RNA meant that expressed TCRB transcripts were sequenced. TCRdb's table, derived via immunoSEQ multiplex PCR, lists solely in-frame clones and lacks some. The sample comprises 300,000 to 350,000 clones, approximately 13% of which are singletons, and roughly 0.015% rests with the top ten. Comments on this clone: Antigen specificity is unknown.

The germline CDR1 and CDR2 sequences are MNHEY and SMNVEV (reference sequence). The CDR3 is made up of 13 amino acids. V was clipped by 5 bases and J by 3 bases, with 8 bases between them. V gene TRBV27 combines with J gene TRBJ2-1; TRBD2 is a possible D gene (5 bases). The TCR was taken from a woman between 18 and 30 years old with type 1 diabetes. The sample comprised naive CD4+ T cells from blood. CDR3 residues: CASSRRNYNEQFF. CDR3 nucleotide sequence: TGTGCCAGCAGTCGGAGGAACTACAATGAGCAGTTCTTC.